This T cell receptor beta chain was observed in a study of CD8+CD57+ T cells in acquired aplastic anemia. Across the study: When averaged, DNA from sorted CD4+ and CD8+ cells came to 2.5 to 3.5 ug.

Genomic DNA provided the template from which TCR beta VDJ and CDR3 profiles were obtained. TCRdb used MiXCR to reprocess the reads, holding one entry per CDR3 protein. The profile shows fewer than 250,000 distinct CDR3 sequences, about half of them singletons. A remark on this clonotype: The antigen remains undetermined.

Study results and caveats: The CD8+ Simpson's diversity of patients and controls was not significantly different. A set of approximately 29 CD8+ CDR3 sequences was shared between patients and controls, and these sequences appeared highly expressed in patients.

Patients picked for sequencing had shown CD8+CD57+ cell expansion detected by flow cytometry. Patient blood was sampled before any therapy had been received. The ends lost 5 bases at V and 4 bases at J; junction bases unmatched: 7. The CDR3 runs to 14 residues. CDR1 is MNHGY, CDR2 SVAAGI, per germline. The specimen sequenced was sorted CD4+, CD8+, or CD8+CD57+ T cells (not recorded which) from PBMCs. The source of this sequence is a human donor with aplastic anemia. The chain combines TRBV6-9 with TRBJ1-1; the match to TRBD1 covers 7 bases. CDR3 protein: CASSDTGEATEAFF. CDR3 nucleotides: TGTGCCAGCAGTGACACAGGGGAGGCCACTGAAGCTTTCTTT.